The present TCR beta chain was sequenced within a study of vaccination effects on CD4 cells after COVID-19. About the research overall: Following the second dose by a median of 72 days, the post-vaccine samples were obtained. Findings of the study overall: Nearly all vaccine-induced clones in healthy recipients recognized only SARS-CoV-2. Clones that were induced by infection or by vaccine showed marked contraction late after vaccination.

Antigen-specific CD4+ T cells were expanded with viral peptide pools in the ViraFEST assay before sequencing. Following 10 days of culture, CD4+ T cells were isolated. Each person got two doses of an mRNA SARS-CoV-2 vaccine, BNT162b2 or mRNA-1273. About this clone: Its matching antigen is unknown.

Assay used: immunoSEQ multiplex PCR; TCRdb lists only in-frame clones, some missing. The sample records tens of thousands of clones, approximately 80% being singletons. The CDR3 is 12 amino acids. The germline gives CDR1 MDHEN, CDR2 SYDVKM. The V and J ends lost 8 bases and 7 bases respectively, with 14 bases between them. The clonotype originates from a human donor who received a COVID-19 vaccine. V usage is TRBV28 and J usage is TRBJ2-5, with D possibly matching TRBD2 (7 bases). Sequenced material: CD4+ T cells from PBMCs cultured with HCoV-229E spike peptides, taken after COVID-19 vaccination. In DNA form, the CDR3 reads TGTGCCAGCGGGGGGGCGGCGAGGACCCAGTACTTC. Amino acid sequence: CASGGAARTQYF.